This T cell receptor beta chain comes out of a study of cytomegalovirus exposure and HLA in healthy donors. Sampled while nominally healthy, donors likely had unrecorded immune exposures. The PCR was carried out with 60 Vbeta primers and 13 Jbeta primers. Assay used: immunoSEQ multiplex PCR; TCRdb lists only in-frame clones, some missing. This specimen shows 150,000 to 200,000 clones; the ten leading clones hold about 2.2%. The TCR was taken from a man aged 25 to 45 in good health and CMV-seronegative. Sequences were obtained from PBMCs.

The CDR3 protein is CASSAIRGTEAFF. CDR3 in DNA: TGCGCCAGCAGTGCGATCAGGGGCACTGAAGCTTTCTTT. This chain links TRBV10-2 with TRBJ1-1; perhaps TRBD1 as D (6 bases). The ends were cut back, 4 bases at V and 4 bases at J, with 10 bases in the middle. The CDR3 sequence is 13 residues long. Germline values: CDR1 WSHSY, CDR2 SAAADI.